This T cell receptor beta chain was sequenced for a study of OX40 agonist ivuxolimab in advanced cancers. Study-level information: Partial responses were observed in three patients, of whom one had hepatocellular carcinoma and two had cutaneous melanoma.

The CDR3 spans 12 residues. Germline CDR1 reads SGHAT; CDR2 reads FQNNGV. The V gene lost 4 bases and the J gene lost 6 bases, with 7 bases spanning the gap. This clone came up once. No antigen is known for it. Findings and limits, study-wide: Patients who responded partially at 0.1-3.0 mg/kg showed clonal expansion ranking among the lowest.

TCRdb's table, derived via immunoSEQ multiplex PCR, lists solely in-frame clones and lacks some. The profile shows about 40,000 clones, roughly 85% of them singletons. The rearrangement joins TRBV11-2 to TRBJ2-1, with D uncertain. The sequencing used CD4+ or CD8+ T cells sorted from blood, collected in a trial of the OX40 agonist ivuxolimab. This clonotype was obtained from an adult with an advanced solid tumor such as melanoma, head and neck, liver or kidney cancer. The CDR3: CASSSPSNEQFF. In DNA form, the CDR3 reads TGTGCCAGCAGCTCCCCAAGCAATGAGCAGTTCTTC.